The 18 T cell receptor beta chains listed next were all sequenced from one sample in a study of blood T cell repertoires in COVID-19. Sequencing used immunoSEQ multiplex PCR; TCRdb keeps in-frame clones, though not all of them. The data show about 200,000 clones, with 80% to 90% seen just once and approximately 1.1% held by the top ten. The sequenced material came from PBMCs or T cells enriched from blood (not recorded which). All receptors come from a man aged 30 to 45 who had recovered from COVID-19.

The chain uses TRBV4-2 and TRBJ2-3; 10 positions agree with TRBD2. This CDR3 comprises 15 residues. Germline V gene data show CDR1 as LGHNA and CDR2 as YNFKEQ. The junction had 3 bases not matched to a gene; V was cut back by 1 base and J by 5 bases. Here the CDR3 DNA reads TGTGCCAGCAGCCAAGTGCTAGCGGGGGTAGATACGCAGTATTTT. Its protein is CASSQVLAGVDTQYF.

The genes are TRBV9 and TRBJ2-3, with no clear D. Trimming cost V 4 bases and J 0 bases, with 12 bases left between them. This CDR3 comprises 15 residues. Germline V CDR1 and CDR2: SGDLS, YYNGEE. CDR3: CASSQTDFSTDTQYF. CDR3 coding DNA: TGTGCCAGCAGCCAGACTGATTTTAGCACAGATACGCAGTATTTT.

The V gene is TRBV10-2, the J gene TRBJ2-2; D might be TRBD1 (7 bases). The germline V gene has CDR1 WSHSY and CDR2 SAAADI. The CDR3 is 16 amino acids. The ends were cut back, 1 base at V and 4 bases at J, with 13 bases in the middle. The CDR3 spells CASSEWAGGSTGELFF. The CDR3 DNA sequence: TGCGCCAGCAGTGAGTGGGCAGGGGGGAGCACCGGGGAGCTGTTTTTT.

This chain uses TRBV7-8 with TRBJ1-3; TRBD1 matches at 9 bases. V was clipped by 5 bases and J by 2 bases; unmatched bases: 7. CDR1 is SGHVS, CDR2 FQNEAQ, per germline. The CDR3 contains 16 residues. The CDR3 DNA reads TGTGCCAGCAGCGTCGGGACAGGGAGGACTGGAAACACCATATATTTT. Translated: CASSVGTGRTGNTIYF.

The CDR3 is CAWRKGGANNSPLHF. CDR3 coding DNA: TGTGCCTGGAGGAAAGGCGGGGCAAATAATTCACCCCTCCACTTT. V usage is TRBV30 and J usage is TRBJ1-6; possible D gene TRBD1, 5 bases. With 3 bases removed from V and 5 bases from J, the gap between germline ends came to 14 bases. Germline-derived CDR1 and CDR2 are GTSNPN and SVGIG (reference sequence). This CDR3 region has 15 residues.

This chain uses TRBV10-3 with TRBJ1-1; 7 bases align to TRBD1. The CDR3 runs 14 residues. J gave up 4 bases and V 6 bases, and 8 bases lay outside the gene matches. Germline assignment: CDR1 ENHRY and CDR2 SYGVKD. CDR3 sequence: CAIRATGIGTEAFF. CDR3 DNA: TGTGCCATCAGGGCGACAGGGATCGGCACTGAAGCTTTCTTT.

The CDR3: CASSVPEGNIQYF. As DNA, the CDR3 is TGTGCCAGCAGTGTTCCGGAGGGTAACATTCAGTACTTC. This chain connects TRBV25-1 to TRBJ2-4, with a possible D match to TRBD2 (6 bases). Per germline, CDR1 MGHDK and CDR2 SYGVNS. The CDR3 contains 13 residues. Trimming took off 4 bases at V and 7 bases at J, with 11 bases between the two ends.

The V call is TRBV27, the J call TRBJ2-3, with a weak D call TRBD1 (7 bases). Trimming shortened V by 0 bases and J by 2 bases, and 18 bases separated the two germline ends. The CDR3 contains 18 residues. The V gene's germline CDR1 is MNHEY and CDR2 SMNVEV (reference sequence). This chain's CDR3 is CASSLSPRQGGYTDTQYF. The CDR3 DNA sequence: TGTGCCAGCAGTTTATCGCCCCGACAGGGAGGATACACAGATACGCAGTATTTT.

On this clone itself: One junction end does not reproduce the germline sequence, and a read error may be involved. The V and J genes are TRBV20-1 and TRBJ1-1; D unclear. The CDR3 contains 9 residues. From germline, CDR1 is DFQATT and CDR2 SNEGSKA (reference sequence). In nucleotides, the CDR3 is TGCAGTGCTCCTGGCATCGGGGTCTTT. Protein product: CSAPGIGVF.

The CDR3 protein is CASSIRLDTGELFF. The CDR3 DNA is TGTGCCAGCAGCATAAGACTAGACACCGGGGAGCTGTTTTTT. This chain uses TRBV7-2 with TRBJ2-2, with a tentative D call TRBD2 (6 bases). This CDR3 has 14 residues. The V gene's germline CDR1 is SGHTA and CDR2 FQGNSA. Deletions cut 5 bases from V and 3 bases from J, with 10 bases between.

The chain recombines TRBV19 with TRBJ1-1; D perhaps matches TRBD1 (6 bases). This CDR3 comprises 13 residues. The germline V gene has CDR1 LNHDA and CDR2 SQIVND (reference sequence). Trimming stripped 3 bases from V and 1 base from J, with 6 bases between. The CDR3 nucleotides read TGTGCCAGTAGTATGGACAGGAACACTGAAGCTTTCTTT. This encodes CASSMDRNTEAFF.

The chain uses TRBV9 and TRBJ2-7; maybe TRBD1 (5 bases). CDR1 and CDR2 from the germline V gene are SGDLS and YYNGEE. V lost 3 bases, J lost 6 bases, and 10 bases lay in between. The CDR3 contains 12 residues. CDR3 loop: CASSGQGREQYF. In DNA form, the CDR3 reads TGTGCCAGCAGCGGGCAGGGTCGCGAGCAGTACTTC.

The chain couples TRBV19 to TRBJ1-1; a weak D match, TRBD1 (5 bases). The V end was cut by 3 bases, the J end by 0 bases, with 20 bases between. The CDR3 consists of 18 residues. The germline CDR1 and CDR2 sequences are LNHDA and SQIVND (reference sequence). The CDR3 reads CASSIPQGAGVVNTEAFF. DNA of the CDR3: TGTGCCAGTAGTATCCCGCAGGGCGCTGGTGTAGTGAACACTGAAGCTTTCTTT.

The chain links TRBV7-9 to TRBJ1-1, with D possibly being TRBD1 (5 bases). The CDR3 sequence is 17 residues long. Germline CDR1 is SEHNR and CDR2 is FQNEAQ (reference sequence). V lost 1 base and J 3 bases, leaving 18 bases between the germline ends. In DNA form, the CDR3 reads TGTGCCAGCAGCTTAGGGTTATACGGGGGTTCGGACACTGAAGCTTTCTTT. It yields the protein CASSLGLYGGSDTEAFF.

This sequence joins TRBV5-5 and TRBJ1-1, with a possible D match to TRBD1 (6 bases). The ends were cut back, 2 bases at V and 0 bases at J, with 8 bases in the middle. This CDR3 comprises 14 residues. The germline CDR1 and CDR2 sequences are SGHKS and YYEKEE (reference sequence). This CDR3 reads CASSFTGMNTEAFF. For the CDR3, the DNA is TGTGCCAGCAGCTTTACAGGGATGAACACTGAAGCTTTCTTT.

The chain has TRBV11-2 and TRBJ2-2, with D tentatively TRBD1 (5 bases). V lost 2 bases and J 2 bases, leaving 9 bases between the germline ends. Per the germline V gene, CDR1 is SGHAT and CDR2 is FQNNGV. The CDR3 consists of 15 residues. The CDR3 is CASSLIQGNTGELFF. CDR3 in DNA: TGTGCCAGCAGCTTAATCCAGGGAAACACCGGGGAGCTGTTTTTT. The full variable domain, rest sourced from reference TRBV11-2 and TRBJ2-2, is EAGVAQSPRYKIIEKRQSVAFWCNPISGHATLYWYQQILGQGPKLLIQFQNNGVVDDSQLPKDRFSAERLKGVDSTLKIQPAKLEDSAVYLCASSLIQGNTGELFFGEGSRLTVL.

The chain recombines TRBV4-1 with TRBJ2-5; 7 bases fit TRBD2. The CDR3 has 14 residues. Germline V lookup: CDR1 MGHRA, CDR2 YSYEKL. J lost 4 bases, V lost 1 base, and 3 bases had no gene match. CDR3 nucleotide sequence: TGCGCCAGCAGCCAAGGACTAGCTGGAGAGACCCAGTACTTC. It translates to CASSQGLAGETQYF.

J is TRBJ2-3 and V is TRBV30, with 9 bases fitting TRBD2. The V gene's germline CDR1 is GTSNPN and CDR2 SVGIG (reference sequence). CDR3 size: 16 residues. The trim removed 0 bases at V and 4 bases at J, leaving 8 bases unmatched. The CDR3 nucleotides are TGTGCCTGGAGTGTGGGCGGGGGGGCCGGCGCAGATACGCAGTATTTT. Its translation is CAWSVGGGAGADTQYF.